This T cell receptor (beta chain) was observed in a study of blood T cell repertoires in COVID-19. Turning to the study itself: The study drew acute and convalescent COVID-19 samples from the United States, Italy and Spain.

Across under 25 US areas, participants ranged in age from 18 to 89 years. In assigning cohorts, the study relied on participant-reported clinical history. In Cohort 3, a recovered donor had either two negative PCRs, clearance, or symptom resolution. Here immunoSEQ multiplex PCR was the method, and the copy in TCRdb shows in-frame clones only, minus some. This sample carries about 160,000 clones, more than 75% of them seen once, and the ten largest clones take 5% to 8.5%. The ends were cut back, 0 bases at V and 6 bases at J, with 15 bases in the middle. Germline loops: CDR1 SGHRS, CDR2 YFSETQ. The CDR3 spans 15 residues.

The receptor was isolated from a woman aged 50 to 60 who had recovered from COVID-19. The chain is built from TRBV5-1 and TRBJ1-1, with D tentatively TRBD1 (6 bases). The sequencing sample was made of PBMCs or T cells enriched from blood (not recorded which). CDR3 sequence: CASSLVQGVRPEAFF. In DNA form, the CDR3 reads TGCGCCAGCAGCTTGGTACAGGGTGTCCGACCTGAAGCTTTCTTT.